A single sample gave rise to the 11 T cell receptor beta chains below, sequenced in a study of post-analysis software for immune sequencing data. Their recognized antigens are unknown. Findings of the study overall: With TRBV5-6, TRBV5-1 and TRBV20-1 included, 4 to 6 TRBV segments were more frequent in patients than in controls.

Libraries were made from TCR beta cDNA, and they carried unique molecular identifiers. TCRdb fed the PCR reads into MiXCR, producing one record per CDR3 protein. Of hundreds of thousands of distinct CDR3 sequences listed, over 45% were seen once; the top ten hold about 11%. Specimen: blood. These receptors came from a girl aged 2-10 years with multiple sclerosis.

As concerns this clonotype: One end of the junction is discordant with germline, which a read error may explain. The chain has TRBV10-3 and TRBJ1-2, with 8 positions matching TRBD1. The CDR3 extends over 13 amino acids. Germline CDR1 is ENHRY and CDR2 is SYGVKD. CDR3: CAISPQGGYDYTF. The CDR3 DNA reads TGTGCCATCAGCCCACAGGGGGGCTATGACTACACCTTC.

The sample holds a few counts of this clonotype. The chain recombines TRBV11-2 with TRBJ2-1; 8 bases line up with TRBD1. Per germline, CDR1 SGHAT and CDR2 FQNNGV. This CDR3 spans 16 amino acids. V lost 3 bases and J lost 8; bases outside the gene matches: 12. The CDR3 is CASSLNSQGAADEQFF. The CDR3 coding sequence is TGTGCCAGCAGCTTGAACTCGCAGGGGGCCGCGGATGAGCAGTTCTTC.

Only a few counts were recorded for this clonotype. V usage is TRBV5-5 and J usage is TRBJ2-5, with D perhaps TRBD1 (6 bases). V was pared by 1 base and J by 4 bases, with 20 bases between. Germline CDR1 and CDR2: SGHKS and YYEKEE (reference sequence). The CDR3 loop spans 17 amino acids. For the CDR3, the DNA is TGTGCCAGCAGCTTGCTTTTCTCACAGGGTTTGGGAGAGACCCAGTACTTC. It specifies CASSLLFSQGLGETQYF.

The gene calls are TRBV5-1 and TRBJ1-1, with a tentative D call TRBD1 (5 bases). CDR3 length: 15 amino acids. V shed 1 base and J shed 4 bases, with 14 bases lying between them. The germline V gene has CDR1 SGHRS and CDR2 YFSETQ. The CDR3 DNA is TGCGCCAGCAGCTTGTTCGCGGGGGAGACCACTGAAGCTTTCTTT. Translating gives CASSLFAGETTEAFF.

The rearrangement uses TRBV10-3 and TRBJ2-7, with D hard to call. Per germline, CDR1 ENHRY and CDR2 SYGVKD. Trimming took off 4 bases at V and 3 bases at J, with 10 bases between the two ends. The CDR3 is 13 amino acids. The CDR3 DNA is TGTGCCATCAGTGTAGGAAGGAGCTACGAGCAGTACTTC. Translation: CAISVGRSYEQYF.

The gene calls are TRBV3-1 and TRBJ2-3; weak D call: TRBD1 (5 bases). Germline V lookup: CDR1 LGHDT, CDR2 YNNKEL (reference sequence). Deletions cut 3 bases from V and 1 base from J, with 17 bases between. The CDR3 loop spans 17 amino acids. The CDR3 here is CASSQHVRGGGTDTQYF. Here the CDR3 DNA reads TGTGCCAGCAGCCAGCATGTTAGGGGTGGAGGCACAGATACGCAGTATTTT.

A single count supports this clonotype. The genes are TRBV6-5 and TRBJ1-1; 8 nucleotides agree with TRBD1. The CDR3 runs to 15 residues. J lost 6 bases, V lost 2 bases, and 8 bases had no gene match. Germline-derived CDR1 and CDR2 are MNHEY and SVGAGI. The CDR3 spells CASSYGSRGRPEAFF. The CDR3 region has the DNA TGTGCCAGCAGTTACGGTTCCAGGGGGCGGCCTGAAGCTTTCTTT.

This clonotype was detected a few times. The CDR3 is CAISESGTVYEQYF. The CDR3 DNA is TGTGCCATCAGTGAGTCCGGGACAGTTTACGAGCAGTACTTC. The V gene is TRBV10-3, the J gene TRBJ2-7; TRBD1 matches 7 bases. The CDR3 runs 14 residues. Germline assignment: CDR1 ENHRY and CDR2 SYGVKD. The V segment lost 0 bases and the J segment 4 bases; nucleotides outside the gene matches: 3.

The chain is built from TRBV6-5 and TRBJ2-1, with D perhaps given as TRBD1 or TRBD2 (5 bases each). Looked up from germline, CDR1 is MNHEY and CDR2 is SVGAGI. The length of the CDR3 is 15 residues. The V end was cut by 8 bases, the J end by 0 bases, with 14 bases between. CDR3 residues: CASPSGTGSYNEQFF. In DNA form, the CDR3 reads TGTGCCAGCCCCTCCGGGACGGGCTCCTACAATGAGCAGTTCTTC.

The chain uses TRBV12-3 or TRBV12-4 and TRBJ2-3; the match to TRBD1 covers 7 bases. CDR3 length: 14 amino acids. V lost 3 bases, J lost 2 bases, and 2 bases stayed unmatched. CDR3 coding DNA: TGTGCCAGCAGTTTCGGACAGGACACAGATACGCAGTATTTT. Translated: CASSFGQDTDTQYF.

CDR3 in amino acids: CASSLGPGGETHYF. CDR3 in DNA: TGTGCCAGCAGCTTGGGACCAGGAGGAGAGACCCACTACTTC. The genes are TRBV5-6 and TRBJ2-7; maybe TRBD2 (5 bases). CDR1 and CDR2 (germline): SGHDT, YYEEEE. CDR3 size: 14 residues. Trimming left V 0 bases short and J 13 bases short, with 20 bases between.